Below are 24 T cell receptor beta chains sequenced from a single sample in a study of T cells in Graves' hyperthyroidism and ophthalmopathy. Amplified TCR beta CDR3 regions derived from RNA transcripts. The HTBI primer set was used in a first-round RT-PCR of the TCR CDR3. TCRdb processed the multiplex PCR reads anew with MiXCR; each CDR3 protein has one entry. Of 400,000 to 450,000 distinct CDR3 sequences in the sample, about 15% were seen once. Sequencing used blood. Every receptor here comes from a man between 18 and 35 years old with Graves' ophthalmopathy.

This clonotype was seen many times. The CDR3 protein is CASSLTGGSNEKLFF. As DNA, the CDR3 is TGTGCCAGCAGCTTGACAGGAGGGAGTAATGAAAAACTGTTTTTT. The V and J genes are TRBV7-8 and TRBJ1-4, with D possibly matching TRBD1 (6 bases). V gave up 3 bases and J gave up 4 bases, with 12 bases separating them. This CDR3 is 15 amino acids long. Germline V lookup: CDR1 SGHVS, CDR2 FQNEAQ.

The chain recombines TRBV4-2 with TRBJ2-3; unclear D gene. Germline V CDR1 and CDR2: LGHNA, YNFKEQ. V was pared by 5 bases and J by 1 base, with 13 bases between. The CDR3 has 15 residues. The CDR3 DNA is TGTGCCAGCAGCGGTAGTGGGCTGGGCACAGATACGCAGTATTTT. It codes for CASSGSGLGTDTQYF.

The V and J genes are TRBV4-1 and TRBJ2-1, with 13 bases lining up with TRBD2. V lost 5 bases and J lost 8; bases outside the gene matches: 9. Germline-derived CDR1 and CDR2 are MGHRA and YSYEKL. The CDR3 is made up of 16 amino acids. The CDR3 loop reads CASSGLAGVIVDEQFF. CDR3 DNA sequence: TGCGCCAGCAGCGGACTAGCGGGAGTCATTGTTGATGAGCAGTTCTTC.

The chain links TRBV20-1 to TRBJ2-5; D is uncertain. Trimming cost V 4 bases and J 2 bases, with 17 bases left between them. CDR3 length: 15 amino acids. Germline-derived CDR1 and CDR2 are DFQATT and SNEGSKA (reference sequence). CDR3 DNA sequence: TGCAGTGCTACTTTGGGCCCCGTACCACAAGAGACCCAGTACTTC. Translating gives CSATLGPVPQETQYF.

This clonotype was counted at least ten times. The chain is built from TRBV6-1 and TRBJ2-1; D uncertain. Germline lookup yields CDR1 MNHNS and CDR2 SASEGT. Trimming stripped 7 bases from V and 0 bases from J, with 7 bases between. The CDR3 consists of 13 residues. CDR3 amino acids: CASTSSSYNEQFF. CDR3 bases: TGTGCCAGCACCTCGAGCTCCTACAATGAGCAGTTCTTC.

The sample holds many counts of this clonotype. The rearrangement links TRBV3-1 to TRBJ2-7, with a tentative D call TRBD1 (6 bases). Germline V CDR1 and CDR2: LGHDT, YNNKEL (reference sequence). The CDR3 loop spans 15 amino acids. Trimming removed 0 bases at V and 4 bases at J, with 13 bases between. CDR3 nucleotide sequence: TGTGCCAGCAGCCAAGAAAGGGGACAAGGATACGAGCAGTACTTC. It translates to CASSQERGQGYEQYF.

This chain links TRBV6-5 with TRBJ1-2, with D hard to call. The CDR3 has 14 residues. Trimming cost V 0 bases and J 2 bases, with 7 bases left between them. CDR1 is MNHEY, CDR2 SVGAGI, per germline. The CDR3 sequence is CASSYSTENYGYTF. CDR3 sequence (DNA): TGTGCCAGCAGTTACTCGACGGAAAACTATGGCTACACCTTC.

This clonotype was seen at least ten times. This chain connects TRBV7-2 to TRBJ1-2, with 7 bases identical to TRBD1. J lost 6 bases, V lost 0 bases, and 4 bases had no gene match. There are 14 residues in the CDR3. Germline assignment: CDR1 SGHTA and CDR2 FQGNSA. The CDR3 DNA is TGTGCCAGCAGCTTAGCCGGGACAGCCGATGGCTACACCTTC. Protein sequence: CASSLAGTADGYTF.

This rearrangement joins TRBV27 to TRBJ2-2, with no clear D. Germline loops: CDR1 MNHEY, CDR2 SMNVEV (reference sequence). This CDR3 contains 13 residues. With 2 bases removed from V and 6 bases from J, the gap between germline ends came to 7 bases. CDR3 protein: CASSLNPAGELFF. CDR3 bases: TGTGCCAGCAGTTTAAACCCGGCCGGGGAGCTGTTTTTT.

This clonotype was detected ten times or more. The chain carries TRBV24-1 and TRBJ2-1; 13 nucleotides align to TRBD2. The J segment lost 4 bases and the V segment lost 5 bases, leaving 4 bases of the junction unmatched. The germline V gene encodes CDR1 KGHDR and CDR2 SFDVKD. The CDR3 is 16 residues long. The CDR3 DNA is TGTGCCACCAGTGGGACTAGCGGGAGTCCGTACAATGAGCAGTTCTTC. This encodes CATSGTSGSPYNEQFF.

This clonotype was recorded many times. The chain has TRBV6-5 and TRBJ1-1; D remains unclear. Per germline, CDR1 MNHEY and CDR2 SVGAGI. The ends were cut back, 0 bases at V and 11 bases at J, with 13 bases in the middle. The CDR3 totals 13 residues. The CDR3 region is CASSYSSGAAAFF. DNA for the CDR3: TGTGCCAGCAGTTACTCGAGTGGCGCGGCGGCTTTCTTT.

The genes are TRBV19 and TRBJ1-5, with a tentative D call TRBD1 (5 bases). Germline CDR1 reads LNHDA; CDR2 reads SQIVND (reference sequence). The ends were cut back, 1 base at V and 7 bases at J, with 5 bases in the middle. The CDR3 is made up of 12 amino acids. The CDR3 bases are TGTGCCAGTAGTATAGGGGGCCAGCCCCAGCATTTT. Its translation is CASSIGGQPQHF.

This clonotype was observed at least ten times. The CDR3 is CASSLTAGGSYNEQFF. The CDR3 coding sequence is TGTGCCAGCAGCTTAACGGCGGGAGGCTCCTACAATGAGCAGTTCTTC. This chain connects TRBV11-2 to TRBJ2-1; TRBD2 matches 8 bases. This CDR3 spans 16 amino acids. Germline assignment: CDR1 SGHAT and CDR2 FQNNGV. V was clipped by 2 bases and J by 0 bases; unmatched bases: 3.

The chain links TRBV5-1 to TRBJ2-3; TRBD2 matches at 10 bases. This CDR3 contains 15 residues. CDR1 is SGHRS and CDR2 is YFSETQ in the germline V gene. V shed 4 bases, J shed 2 bases, and the junction held 4 bases outside the gene matches. Written as DNA, the CDR3 is TGCGCCAGCAGCACGGGACTAGCGATCACAGATACGCAGTATTTT. Its protein is CASSTGLAITDTQYF.

At least ten counts were recorded for this clonotype. The chain combines TRBV6-1 with TRBJ1-1, with D tentatively TRBD1 (5 bases). The V gene's germline CDR1 is MNHNS and CDR2 SASEGT. V was cut by 6 bases and J by 4 bases, with 15 bases left in between. This CDR3 spans 14 amino acids. For the CDR3, the DNA is TGTGCCAGCAGAGAACCAGGGAGGGGCACTGAAGCTTTCTTT. This sequence encodes CASREPGRGTEAFF.

This clonotype was detected ten times or more. The chain combines TRBV20-1 with TRBJ2-3; tentatively, D is TRBD1 (5 bases). Per germline, CDR1 DFQATT and CDR2 SNEGSKA (reference sequence). This CDR3 contains 14 residues. V was trimmed by 4 bases and J by 3 bases, leaving 14 bases between them. The CDR3 spells CSANGHPNTDTQYF. Here the CDR3 DNA reads TGCAGTGCTAATGGACACCCGAATACAGATACGCAGTATTTT.

This clonotype was found many times. The rearrangement uses TRBV2 and TRBJ2-1, with D perhaps assigned TRBD1 or TRBD2 (5 bases each). The CDR3 runs to 13 residues. V was trimmed by 7 bases and J by 4 bases, leaving 11 bases between them. Germline CDR1 reads SNHLY; CDR2 reads FYNNEI. In DNA form, the CDR3 reads TGTGCCAGCAATACGGGACCTTACAATGAGCAGTTCTTC. This sequence encodes CASNTGPYNEQFF.

This clonotype was observed many times. The chain couples TRBV7-8 to TRBJ2-1, with D possibly being TRBD2 (5 bases). CDR1 is SGHVS and CDR2 is FQNEAQ in the germline V gene. The CDR3 runs 14 residues. The ends were cut back, 3 bases at V and 6 bases at J, with 12 bases in the middle. The CDR3 DNA sequence: TGTGCCAGCAGCTTTGGTCTAGCCGGCAATGAGCAGTTCTTC. Protein product: CASSFGLAGNEQFF.

The sample holds many counts of this clonotype. The chain combines TRBV6-1 with TRBJ2-7; no reliable D call. The germline CDR1 and CDR2 sequences are MNHNS and SASEGT. The ends were cut back, 5 bases at V and 3 bases at J, with 8 bases in the middle. This CDR3 comprises 12 residues. The CDR3 spells CASSSLRYEQYF. The CDR3 nucleotides read TGTGCCAGCAGTTCCCTCCGCTACGAGCAGTACTTC.

This clonotype was seen at least ten times. This sequence joins TRBV18 and TRBJ1-5; no clear D gene. Germline V gene lookup returns CDR1 KGHSH and CDR2 LQKENI. V was clipped by 0 bases and J by 4 bases, with 7 bases between them. The length of the CDR3 is 14 residues. As DNA, the CDR3 is TGTGCCAGCTCACCACCGAACGGGAATCAGCCCCAGCATTTT. Amino acids: CASSPPNGNQPQHF.

This clonotype was picked up many times. The rearrangement uses TRBV20-1 and TRBJ2-7; 13 nucleotides agree with TRBD2. The CDR3 is made up of 15 amino acids. Germline lookup yields CDR1 DFQATT and CDR2 SNEGSKA (reference sequence). Unmatched junction bases numbered 11, after V lost 5 bases and J lost 7 bases. In DNA form, the CDR3 reads TGCAGTGCTGGACTAGCGGGAGCGGGGTCCGGGGAGCAGTACTTC. Amino acid sequence: CSAGLAGAGSGEQYF.

This clonotype was seen many times. The V gene is TRBV9, the J gene TRBJ2-5; D is unclear. The germline V gene has CDR1 SGDLS and CDR2 YYNGEE. The V end was cut by 3 bases, the J end by 2 bases, with 5 bases between. CDR3 length: 12 residues. The CDR3 region has the DNA TGTGCCAGCAGCGCCTCACAAGAGACCCAGTACTTC. It is translated as CASSASQETQYF.

This clonotype appeared many times. The chain joins TRBV7-9 to TRBJ1-2; a possible D gene is TRBD1 (6 bases). This CDR3 has 15 amino acids. V was cut by 2 bases and J by 8 bases, with 18 bases left in between. Germline V gene lookup returns CDR1 SEHNR and CDR2 FQNEAQ (reference sequence). CDR3 DNA sequence: TGTGCCAGCAGCTTACAAACAGGGCCAAAGAGGGGCTACACCTTC. Translated, it gives CASSLQTGPKRGYTF.

This clonotype was seen ten or more times. J is TRBJ2-3 and V is TRBV11-2; TRBD2 aligns across 9 bases. Germline loops: CDR1 SGHAT, CDR2 FQNNGV. This CDR3 comprises 16 residues. V lost 0 bases and J lost 3; bases outside the gene matches: 4. CDR3 amino acids: CASSLDGAGGTDTQYF. For the CDR3, the DNA is TGTGCCAGCAGCTTAGATGGAGCGGGAGGAACAGATACGCAGTATTTT.